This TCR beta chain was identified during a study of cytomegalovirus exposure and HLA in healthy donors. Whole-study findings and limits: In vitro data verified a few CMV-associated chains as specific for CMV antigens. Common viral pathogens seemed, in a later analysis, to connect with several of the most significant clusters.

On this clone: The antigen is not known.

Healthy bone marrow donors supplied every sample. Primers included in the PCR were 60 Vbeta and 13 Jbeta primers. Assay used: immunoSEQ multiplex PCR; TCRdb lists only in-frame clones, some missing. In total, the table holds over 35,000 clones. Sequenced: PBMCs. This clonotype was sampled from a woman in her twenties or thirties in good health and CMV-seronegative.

The CDR3 bases are TGTGCCACCAGCACTGGACAGGTGGCTGAAGCTTTCTTT. Translating it yields CATSTGQVAEAFF. The chain uses TRBV15 and TRBJ1-1, with TRBD1 matching 7 bases. The junction had 5 bases not matched to a gene; V was cut back by 4 bases and J by 6 bases. Germline lookup yields CDR1 LNHNV and CDR2 YYDKDF (reference sequence). The CDR3 spans 13 residues.